This note documents a single T cell receptor (beta chain) sequence. Antigen specificity is unknown. The CDR3 totals 12 residues. J was trimmed by 7 bases and V by 5 bases; bases with no gene match: 1. The germline V gene encodes CDR1 SQVTM and CDR2 ANQGSEA. The sample is drawn from a study of vaccination and CD4 T cells after COVID-19. Study details: Collection of post-COVID samples occurred a median about 100 days after diagnosis, spanning a range of 35 to 161. Stimulation used overlapping spike peptides from SARS-CoV-2, HCoV-NL63, HCoV-OC43 and HCoV-229E.

Treatment here: approximately nine-day PBMC culture with coronavirus spike peptide pools or control peptides (ViraFEST assay). Isolation of CD4+ T cells by negative selection took place after 10 days of culture. With the Oncomine TCR Beta short-read assay, DNA from cultured CD4+ T cells was sequenced. TCRdb re-called the PCR reads with MiXCR, one entry per CDR3 protein. The sample lists some 4,300 distinct CDR3 sequences; approximately 28% were seen once. The sequence came from a human donor who had recovered from COVID-19. V is TRBV29-1 and J is TRBJ1-6, with 8 bases aligning to TRBD1. The sample comprised CD4+ T cells from blood, cultured in vitro. In DNA, the CDR3 is TGCAGCGTTAGACAGGGGAATTCACCCCTCCACTTT. It translates to CSVRQGNSPLHF.